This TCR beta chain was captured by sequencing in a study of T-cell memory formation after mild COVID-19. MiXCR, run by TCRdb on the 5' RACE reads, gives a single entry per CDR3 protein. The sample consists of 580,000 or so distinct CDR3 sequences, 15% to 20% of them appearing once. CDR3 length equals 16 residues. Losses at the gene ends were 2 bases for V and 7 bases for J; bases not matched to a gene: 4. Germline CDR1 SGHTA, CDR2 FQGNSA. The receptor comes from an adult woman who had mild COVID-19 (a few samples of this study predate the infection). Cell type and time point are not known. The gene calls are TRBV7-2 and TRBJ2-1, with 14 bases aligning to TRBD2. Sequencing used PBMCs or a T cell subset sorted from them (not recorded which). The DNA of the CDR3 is TGTGCCAGCAGCTTACCGGGACTAGCGGGAGTAAATGAGCAGTTCTTC. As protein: CASSLPGLAGVNEQFF.